Sequencing of this T cell receptor (beta chain) was carried out in a study of blood T cell repertoires in COVID-19. Here immunoSEQ multiplex PCR was the method, and the copy in TCRdb shows in-frame clones only, minus some. The table includes roughly 150,000 clones, almost 80% detected once. V was trimmed by 6 bases and J by 0 bases, leaving 12 bases between them. Germline V gene data show CDR1 as SQVTM and CDR2 as ANQGSEA. CDR3 length equals 14 residues. The chain uses TRBV29-1 and TRBJ1-3; D remains ambiguous. The sequencing input was peripheral blood. The sequence came from a man in his 60s who had recovered from COVID-19. CDR3 sequence: CSVEYRSSGNTIYF. In nucleotides, the CDR3 is TGCAGCGTAGAGTACAGAAGCTCTGGAAACACCATATATTTT.